This is a list of T cell receptor beta chains from one sample in a study of human T cells and chemical hapten exposure. TCRdb redid the calling of the RACE reads with MiXCR, one entry per CDR3 protein. The table lists under 45,000 distinct CDR3 sequences, 10% of them singletons, with roughly 27% in the top ten. The sample consisted of whole blood, taken in connection with sensitization to the hapten diphenylcyclopropenone (DPC). The receptors were gathered from a man between 50 and 59 years old with alopecia areata. Some clones in this sample may be carry-over from other donors' samples. Each CDR3 is given with its conserved first and last residue. The size of a clone is reported for some rows only, either as once, few or many, or as a class for expanded clones.

v_gene | abundance | CDR3aa
TRBV23-1 | many | CASSRDRPNEQYF
TRBV20-1 | NA | CSAEGRQATGELFF
TRBV9 | few | CASSNQGADTQYF
TRBV20-1 | few | CSATISYNEQFF
TRBV29-1 | NA | CSVAGTGWTEAFF
TRBV7-9 | NA | CASSSDRVEAFF
TRBV5-1 | many | CASSPGQGGPRTEAFF
TRBV5-1 | NA | CASSAGHDLETQYF
TRBV11-2 | NA | CASSNAGTPGEQFF
TRBV11-1 | few | CASSLALSYEQYF
TRBV11-2 | NA | CASSSLRDRGRLDYGYTF
TRBV24-1 | many | CATSDSLRGTNTGELFF
TRBV28 | many | CASSLWSWTGANEQFF
TRBV10-1 | many | CASSGEPQGIGNEKLFF
TRBV27 | many | CASSPNPGANQPQHF
TRBV12-3/TRBV12-4 | few | CASSSDRGGETQYF
TRBV29-1 | many | CSVSTGPREQYF
TRBV12-3/TRBV12-4 | NA | CASRAFPRDDYGYTF
TRBV20-1 | many | CSARDSLRGLSGELFF
TRBV28 | few | CASRSDRKTGNTIYF
TRBV20-1 | many | CSARTGGETQYF
TRBV5-6 | NA | CASSLKGVEETQYF
TRBV7-2 | few | CASNRGQGSEKLFF
TRBV24-1 | few | CATSDSGNYEQYF
TRBV20-1 | many | CSARAREWREGFYNEQFF
TRBV6-6 | many | CASTSGQGSSGANVLTF
TRBV3-1 | many | CASSLWTSGRPYEQYF
TRBV28 | many | CASSSGQGRYGYTF